Below, one T cell receptor beta chain is given with its context. This record comes from a study of blood T cell repertoires in COVID-19. Looking at the study overall: The cDNA or gDNA used as material had been derived from T cells, B-cell-depleted T cells, or PBMCs.

Study processing details: From reference gene primer amplification, estimates of nucleated cell counts were derived. The protocol was immunoSEQ multiplex PCR, while the TCRdb copy is restricted to in-frame clones and leaves out a portion. V and J calls and clone size are copied from that table; D and trimming were computed from the DNA. The sample comprises about 180,000 clones, 86% of which are singletons, and about 9.7% rests with the top ten. Participant-given clinical history determined each cohort assignment. Recovered Cohort 3 donors showed two negative PCRs, clearance, or symptom resolution. Germline-derived CDR1 and CDR2 are SGHNT and YYREEE (reference sequence). Deletions cut 6 bases from V and 0 bases from J, with 10 bases between. The CDR3 is made up of 15 amino acids.

The source of this sequence is a woman aged 25 to 45 who had recovered from COVID-19. Sequences were obtained from PBMCs or T cells enriched from blood (not recorded which). The chain is built from TRBV5-4 and TRBJ1-6; D unresolved. CDR3 in DNA: TGTGCCAGCACCTTAGACATCTCCTATAATTCACCCCTCCACTTT. Its translation: CASTLDISYNSPLHF.